This TCR beta chain was recorded in a study of identical twins. Template switching supplied a universal primer site; unique molecular identifiers were carried on the cDNA. From the 5' RACE reads, TCRdb called clonotypes with MiXCR, one entry per CDR3 protein. The data hold some 230,000 distinct CDR3 sequences, with under 8.5% observed a single time. Study-level points and caveats: Researchers reported excess low generation probability among twin-shared out-of-frame alpha sequences.

Concerning this clonotype itself: As yet, its antigen is unknown.

Germline CDR1 and CDR2: DFQATT and SNEGSKA (reference sequence). The V and J ends lost 3 bases and 3 bases respectively, with 5 bases between them. CDR3 size: 12 residues. The sample was also linked to a second study, of T cells expressing NK-cell markers.

The chain links TRBV20-1 to TRBJ2-2, with D perhaps matching TRBD1 or TRBD2 (5 bases each). The source of this sequence is a woman aged 18 to 35 in good health. Specimen: CD8+ T cells sorted from blood. The CDR3 protein is CSARGDTGELFF. Here the CDR3 DNA reads TGCAGTGCTAGGGGGGACACCGGGGAGCTGTTTTTT.